This T cell receptor beta chain was recorded in a study of shared clonotypes between healthy human individuals. Germline assignment: CDR1 KGHSY and CDR2 FQNENV. The V segment lost 4 bases and the J segment 4 bases; nucleotides outside the gene matches: 7. CDR3 length equals 15 residues. Authors' data handling: As immunoSEQ supplied junction-only sequences (without quality scores), filtering differed. The repertoire was sequenced with immunoSEQ multiplex PCR; TCRdb's copy has only in-frame clones and lacks some. V and J calls and clone size follow that table, whereas D and trimming were derived from the DNA. The sample includes roughly 850,000 clones, 90% to 98% of them seen just once. CD45RO-negative, CCR7-selected cells formed the naive CD8 fraction, which excluded terminally differentiated effector memory CD45RA+ cells. All donors qualified as healthy HIV-negative adults and had experienced no recent acute infections or vaccinations.

The chain has TRBV16 and TRBJ2-5, with 9 nucleotides matching TRBD2. Material: naive CD8+ T cells sorted from blood. The sequence was obtained from a man aged 25-40 years in good health. The CDR3 is CASSLRLADPETQYF. The CDR3 bases are TGTGCCAGCAGCCTCCGACTAGCGGACCCAGAGACCCAGTACTTC. Complete variable domain (other parts from reference TRBV16 and TRBJ2-5): GEEVAQTPKHLVRGEGQKAKLYCAPIKGHSYVFWYQQVLKNEFKFLISFQNENVFDETGMPKERFSAKCLPNSPCSLEIQATKLEDSAVYFCASSLRLADPETQYFGPGTRLLVL.